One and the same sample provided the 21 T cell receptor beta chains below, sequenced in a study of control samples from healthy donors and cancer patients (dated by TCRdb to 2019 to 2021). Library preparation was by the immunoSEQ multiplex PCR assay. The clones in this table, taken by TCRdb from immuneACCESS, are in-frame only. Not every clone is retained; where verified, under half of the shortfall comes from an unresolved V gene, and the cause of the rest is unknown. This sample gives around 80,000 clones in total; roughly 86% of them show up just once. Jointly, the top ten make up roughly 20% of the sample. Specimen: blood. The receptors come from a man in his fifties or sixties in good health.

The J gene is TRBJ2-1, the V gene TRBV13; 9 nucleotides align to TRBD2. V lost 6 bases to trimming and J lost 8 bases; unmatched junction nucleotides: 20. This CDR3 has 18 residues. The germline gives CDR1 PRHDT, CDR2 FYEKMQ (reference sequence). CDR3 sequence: CASSPTRGPGLARDEQFF. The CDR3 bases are TGTGCCAGCAGTCCCACCAGGGGACCGGGACTAGCTAGGGATGAGCAGTTCTTC.

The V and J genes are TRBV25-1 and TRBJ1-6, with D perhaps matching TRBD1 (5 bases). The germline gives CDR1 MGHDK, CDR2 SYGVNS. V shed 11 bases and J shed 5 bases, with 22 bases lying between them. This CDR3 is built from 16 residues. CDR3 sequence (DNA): TGTGCCCGGCAGGAGTTCCCAGGGCTAAATAATTCACCCCTCCACTTT. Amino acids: CARQEFPGLNNSPLHF.

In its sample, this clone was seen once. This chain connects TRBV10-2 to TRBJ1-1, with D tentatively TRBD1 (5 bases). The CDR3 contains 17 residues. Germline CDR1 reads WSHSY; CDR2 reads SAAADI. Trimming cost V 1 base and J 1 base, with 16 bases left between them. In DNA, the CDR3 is TGCGCCAGCAGTGAGTTGGGACGGGGGTTTAAGAACACTGAAGCTTTCTTT. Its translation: CASSELGRGFKNTEAFF.

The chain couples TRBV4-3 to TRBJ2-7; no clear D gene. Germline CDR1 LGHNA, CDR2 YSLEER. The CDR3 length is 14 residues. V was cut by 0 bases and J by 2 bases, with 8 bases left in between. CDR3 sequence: CASSQDLRTYEQYF. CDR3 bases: TGCGCCAGCAGCCAAGATCTTAGGACCTACGAGCAGTACTTC.

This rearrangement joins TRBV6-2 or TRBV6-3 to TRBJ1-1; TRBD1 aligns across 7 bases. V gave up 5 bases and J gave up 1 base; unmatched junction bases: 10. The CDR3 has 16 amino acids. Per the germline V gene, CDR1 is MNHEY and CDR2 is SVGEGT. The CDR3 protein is CASSTAPGQPNTEAFF. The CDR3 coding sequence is TGTGCCAGCAGTACAGCCCCGGGACAGCCGAACACTGAAGCTTTCTTT.

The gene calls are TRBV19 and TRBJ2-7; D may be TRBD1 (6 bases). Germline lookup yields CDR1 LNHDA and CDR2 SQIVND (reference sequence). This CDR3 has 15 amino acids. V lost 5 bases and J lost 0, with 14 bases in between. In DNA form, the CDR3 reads TGTGCCAGTAGTTCCTCCGGGACAACCTCCTACGAGCAGTACTTC. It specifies CASSSSGTTSYEQYF.

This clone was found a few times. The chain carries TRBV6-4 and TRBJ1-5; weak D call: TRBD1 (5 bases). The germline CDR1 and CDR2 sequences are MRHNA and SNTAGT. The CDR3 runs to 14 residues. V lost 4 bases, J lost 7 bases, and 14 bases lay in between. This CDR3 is CASSAAEEGQPQHF. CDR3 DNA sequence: TGTGCCAGCAGTGCCGCGGAGGAGGGGCAGCCCCAGCATTTT.

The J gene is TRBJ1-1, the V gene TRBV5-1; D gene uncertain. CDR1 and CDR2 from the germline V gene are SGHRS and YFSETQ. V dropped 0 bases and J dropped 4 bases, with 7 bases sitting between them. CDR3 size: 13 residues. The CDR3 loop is CASSLGVITEAFF. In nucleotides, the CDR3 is TGCGCCAGCAGCTTGGGGGTGATCACTGAAGCTTTCTTT.

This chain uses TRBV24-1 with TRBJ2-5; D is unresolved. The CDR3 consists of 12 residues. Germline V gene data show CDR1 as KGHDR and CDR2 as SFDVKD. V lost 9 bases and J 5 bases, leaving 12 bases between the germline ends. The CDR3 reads CATSPYGETQYF. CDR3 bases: TGTGCCACCTCCCCCTATGGGGAGACCCAGTACTTC.

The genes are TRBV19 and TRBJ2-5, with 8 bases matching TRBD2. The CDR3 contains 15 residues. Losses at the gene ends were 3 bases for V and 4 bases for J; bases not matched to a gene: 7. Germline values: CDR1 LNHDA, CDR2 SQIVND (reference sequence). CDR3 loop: CASSILPGGGETQYF. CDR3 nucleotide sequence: TGTGCCAGTAGTATCCTTCCCGGGGGGGGAGAGACCCAGTACTTC.

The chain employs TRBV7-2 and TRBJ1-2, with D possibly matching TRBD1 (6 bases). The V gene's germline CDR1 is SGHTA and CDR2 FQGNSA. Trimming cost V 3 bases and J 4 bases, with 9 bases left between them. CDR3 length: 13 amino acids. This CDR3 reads CASSLQGPYGYTF. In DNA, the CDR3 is TGTGCCAGCAGCTTGCAGGGGCCCTATGGCTACACCTTC.

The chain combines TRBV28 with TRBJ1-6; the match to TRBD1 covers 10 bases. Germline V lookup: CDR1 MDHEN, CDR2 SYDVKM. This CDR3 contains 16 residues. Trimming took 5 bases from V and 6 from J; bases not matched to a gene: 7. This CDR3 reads CASSPPTGGFNSPLHF. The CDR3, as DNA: TGTGCCAGCAGTCCTCCGACAGGGGGCTTTAATTCACCCCTCCACTTT.

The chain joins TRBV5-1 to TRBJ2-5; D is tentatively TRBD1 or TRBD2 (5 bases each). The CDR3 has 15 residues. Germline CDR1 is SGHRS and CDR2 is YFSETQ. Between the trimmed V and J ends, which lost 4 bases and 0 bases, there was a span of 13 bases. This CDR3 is CASSTLGTHQETQYF. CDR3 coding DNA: TGCGCCAGCAGCACGCTAGGGACCCACCAAGAGACCCAGTACTTC.

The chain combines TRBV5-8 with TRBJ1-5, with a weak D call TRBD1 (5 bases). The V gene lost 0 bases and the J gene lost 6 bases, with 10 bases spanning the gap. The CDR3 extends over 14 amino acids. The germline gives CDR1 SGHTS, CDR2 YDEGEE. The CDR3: CASSLAQGGQPQHF. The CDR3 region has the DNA TGTGCCAGCAGCTTGGCGCAGGGCGGTCAGCCCCAGCATTTT.

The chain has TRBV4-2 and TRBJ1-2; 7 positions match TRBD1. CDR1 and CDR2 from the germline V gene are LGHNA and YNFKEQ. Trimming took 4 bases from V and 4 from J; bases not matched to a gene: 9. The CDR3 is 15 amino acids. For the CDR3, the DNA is TGTGCCAGCAGCCCCAGCTCGACAGGGCCCTATGGCTACACCTTC. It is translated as CASSPSSTGPYGYTF.

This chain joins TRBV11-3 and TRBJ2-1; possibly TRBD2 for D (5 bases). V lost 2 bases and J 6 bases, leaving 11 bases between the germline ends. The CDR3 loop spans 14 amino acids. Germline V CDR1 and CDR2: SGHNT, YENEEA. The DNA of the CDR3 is TGTGCCAGCAGCTTAAGAGGGTTTATCAATGAGCAGTTCTTC. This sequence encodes CASSLRGFINEQFF.

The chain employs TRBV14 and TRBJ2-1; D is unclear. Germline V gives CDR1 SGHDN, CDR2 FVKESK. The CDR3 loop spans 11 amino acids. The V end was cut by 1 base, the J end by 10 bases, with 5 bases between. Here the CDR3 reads CASSQAREQFF. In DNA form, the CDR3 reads TGTGCCAGCAGCCAAGCGCGGGAGCAGTTCTTC.

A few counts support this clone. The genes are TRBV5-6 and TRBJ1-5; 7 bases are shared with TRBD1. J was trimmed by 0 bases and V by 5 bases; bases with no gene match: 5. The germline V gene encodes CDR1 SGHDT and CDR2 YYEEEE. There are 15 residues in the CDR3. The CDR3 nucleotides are TGTGCCAGCAGGAAACAGGGGAATAGCAATCAGCCCCAGCATTTT. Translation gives CASRKQGNSNQPQHF.

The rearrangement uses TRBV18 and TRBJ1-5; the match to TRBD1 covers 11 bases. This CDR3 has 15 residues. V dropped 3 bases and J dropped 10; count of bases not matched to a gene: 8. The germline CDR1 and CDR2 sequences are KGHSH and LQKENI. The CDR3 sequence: CASSPGGQGAGPQHF. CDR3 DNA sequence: TGTGCCAGCTCACCGGGCGGACAGGGGGCTGGACCCCAGCATTTT.

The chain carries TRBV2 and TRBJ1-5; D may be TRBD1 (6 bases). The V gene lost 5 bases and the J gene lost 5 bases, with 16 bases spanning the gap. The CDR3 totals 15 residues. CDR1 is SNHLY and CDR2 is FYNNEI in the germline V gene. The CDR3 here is CASSSTGTPYQPQHF. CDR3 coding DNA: TGTGCCAGCAGTTCTACCGGGACACCGTATCAGCCCCAGCATTTT.

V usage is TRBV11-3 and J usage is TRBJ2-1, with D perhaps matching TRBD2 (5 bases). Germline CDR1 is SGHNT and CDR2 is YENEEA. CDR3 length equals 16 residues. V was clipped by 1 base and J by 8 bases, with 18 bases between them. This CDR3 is CASSLGPARPGDEQFF. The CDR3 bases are TGTGCCAGCAGCTTAGGTCCGGCCCGCCCCGGGGATGAGCAGTTCTTC.